The rows below give T cell receptor beta chains drawn from one sample of a study of CD8 T cells in seronegative destructive rheumatoid arthritis. TCRdb keeps only in-frame clones here, not all; method: immunoSEQ multiplex PCR. The sample shows roughly 3,700 clones, more than 60% of them seen only once. The sample comprised CD8+ T cells from blood. These receptors were obtained from a woman between 45 and 69 years old with seronegative destructive rheumatoid arthritis. The CDR3 runs from the conserved cysteine through the conserved F or W. Fields, in order: clone size, D gene, J gene, V gene, CDR3 DNA, CDR3 protein. A D gene is named only where the DNA matches it firmly. Expanded clones are given a class, and other clones once, few, many or no size at all.

NA | NA | TRBJ1-2 | TRBV5-6 | TGTGCCAGCAGCGACCGGGACATCATTGGCTATGGCTACACCTTC | CASSDRDIIGYGYTF
NA | TRBD1 | TRBJ1-2 | TRBV27 | TGTGCCACAAGGACAGGGACTTCAAACTATGGCTACACCTTC | CATRTGTSNYGYTF
NA | TRBD2 | TRBJ2-1 | TRBV28 | TGTGCCAGCAGTAAACCTTTGGCGGGGGGGACCCATGAGCAGTTCTTC | CASSKPLAGGTHEQFF
NA | NA | TRBJ2-3 | TRBV18 | TGTGCCAGCTCACCACAGGGCAGGGTGGCAGATACGCAGTATTTT | CASSPQGRVADTQYF
large | TRBD1 | TRBJ1-1 | TRBV4-2 | TGTGCCAGCAGCCCTCGACAGGGTAACGTTGGGGACACTGAAGCTTTCTTT | CASSPRQGNVGDTEAFF
NA | TRBD2 | TRBJ2-1 | TRBV9 | TGTGCCAGCACCTCAGGGAAGCTAGCGGGGGGAGGTGAGCAGTTCTTC | CASTSGKLAGGGEQFF
NA | TRBD2 | TRBJ2-7 | TRBV6-5 | TGTGCCAGCAGTTACTCCACTAGCGGGGGGGTCCACGAGCAGTACTTC | CASSYSTSGGVHEQYF
NA | TRBD1 | TRBJ2-7 | TRBV7-8 | TGTGCCAGCAGCTTTGGGACAGGGATCTACGAGCAGTACTTC | CASSFGTGIYEQYF
NA | NA | TRBJ1-4 | TRBV21-1 | TGTGCCAGCAGCAAAGCCCTAGGAGTTAAGGGGCTGAATGAAAAACTGTTTTTT | CASSKALGVKGLNEKLFF
few | NA | TRBJ2-7 | TRBV7-9 | TGTGCCAGCAGCCCTAGCCCCAAGAACGAGCAGTACTTC | CASSPSPKNEQYF
few | NA | TRBJ2-3 | TRBV5-1 | TGCGCCAGCAGCGGGTGGGCTTCTGGTCCAGATACGCAGTATTTT | CASSGWASGPDTQYF
NA | NA | TRBJ2-3 | TRBV19 | TGTGCCAGTAGTGCTTGGGGGGGGCGCACAGATACGCAGTATTTT | CASSAWGGRTDTQYF
NA | NA | TRBJ2-1 | TRBV19 | TGTGCCAGTAGTATTAGGCGGGGATACAATGAGCAGTTCTTC | CASSIRRGYNEQFF
NA | NA | TRBJ1-5 | TRBV28 | TGTGCCAGCAGCTTCGACAGGTATAGAAATCAGCCCCAGCATTTT | CASSFDRYRNQPQHF
once | TRBD1 | TRBJ1-6 | TRBV19 | TGTGCCAGTACATCCGGGACAGTTAATTCACCCCTCCACTTT | CASTSGTVNSPLHF
NA | NA | TRBJ1-2 | TRBV4-1 | TGCGCCAGCAGCCAAGGGGCGGGCTACACCTTC | CASSQGAGYTF
NA | NA | TRBJ2-5 | TRBV9 | TGTGCCAGCAGCGTAGGACATAAAGAGACCCAGTACTTC | CASSVGHKETQYF
few | TRBD2 | TRBJ2-1 | TRBV7-9 | TGTGCCAGCAGCTCGGCTTTTCGGACTAGCGGGGTAAATGAGCAGTTCTTC | CASSSAFRTSGVNEQFF
once | TRBD2 | TRBJ2-1 | TRBV4-1 | TGCGCCAGCAGCCTCAAGCCGCCGACTAGCGGTGGGAATGAGCAGTTCTTC | CASSLKPPTSGGNEQFF
NA | TRBD2 | TRBJ2-1 | TRBV9 | TGTGCCAGCAGCGGGGGCGGGGGGGCCCACAATGAGCAGTTCTTC | CASSGGGGAHNEQFF
NA | TRBD1 | TRBJ2-7 | TRBV6-1 | TGTGCCAGCAGTCATGGGACAGGCGAGCAGTACTTC | CASSHGTGEQYF
NA | NA | TRBJ2-5 | TRBV5-1 | TGCGCCAGCAGCTACGTAACCCCCAGGGAGACCCAGTACTTC | CASSYVTPRETQYF
NA | NA | TRBJ2-7 | TRBV6-1 | TGTGCCAGCAGTGTTGGAGCCTACGAGCAGTACTTC | CASSVGAYEQYF
few | NA | TRBJ1-2 | TRBV6-5 | TGTGCCAGCACCCAGGGTTATGGCTACACCTTC | CASTQGYGYTF
NA | NA | TRBJ2-7 | TRBV27 | TGTGCCAGCAGAAAAGAGCCAGGCGGGATCTACGAGCAGTACTTC | CASRKEPGGIYEQYF
NA | TRBD2 | TRBJ2-3 | TRBV19 | TGTGCCAGTATCCCTGTTGCGGGGGGACCAGATACGCAGTATTTT | CASIPVAGGPDTQYF
NA | NA | TRBJ2-3 | TRBV9 | TGTGCCAGCAGCGTAGGATCGAGGTCGGGGGGCCTGCGTTCAGATACGCAGTATTTT | CASSVGSRSGGLRSDTQYF
NA | NA | TRBJ2-3 | TRBV7-9 | TGTGCCAGCAGCTTAGTGTCCCTACGGGATACGCAGTATTTT | CASSLVSLRDTQYF
NA | NA | TRBJ1-2 | TRBV7-9 | TGTGCCAGCCAGGGCGGGCCGGGGGATGGCTACACCTTC | CASQGGPGDGYTF
NA | NA | TRBJ2-3 | TRBV9 | TGTGCCAGCAGCGCGTGGGCCTCTAGCACAGATACGCAGTATTTT | CASSAWASSTDTQYF
medium-sized | NA | TRBJ1-2 | TRBV5-1 | TGCGCCAGCAGCTGGGACAAATCCTATGGCTACACCTTC | CASSWDKSYGYTF
NA | TRBD2 | TRBJ2-1 | TRBV5-5 | TGTGCCAGCAGCCAACTAGCGGGGGCTTACAATGAGCAGTTCTTC | CASSQLAGAYNEQFF
few | TRBD1 | TRBJ2-7 | TRBV29-1 | TGCAGCGTTGAACTGAGGACAGGGAACTACGAGCAGTACTTC | CSVELRTGNYEQYF
NA | NA | TRBJ2-7 | TRBV7-9 | TGTGCCAGCAGCCCTAGCTCCTACTTCCACGAGCAGTACTTC | CASSPSSYFHEQYF
NA | NA | TRBJ2-7 | TRBV27 | TGTGCCAGCAGCAAACCCTCATTCGGGACAATCTACGAGCAGTACTTC | CASSKPSFGTIYEQYF
NA | NA | TRBJ1-5 | TRBV27 | TGTGCCAGCAGTTCGGGTAATCAGCCCCAGCATTTT | CASSSGNQPQHF
NA | NA | TRBJ2-7 | TRBV6-5 | TGTGCCAGCAGTTACTCGGCGGTTACTGGGGAGCAGTACTTC | CASSYSAVTGEQYF
NA | NA | TRBJ2-5 | TRBV7-8 | TGTGCCAGCAGCCACGCTAGCGATAACCAAGAGACCCAGTACTTC | CASSHASDNQETQYF
NA | NA | TRBJ2-7 | TRBV6-1 | TGTGCCAGCAGCCAGTTTCCTAACAGGGTCTACGAGCAGTACTTC | CASSQFPNRVYEQYF
NA | NA | TRBJ1-6 | TRBV18 | TGTGCCAGCTCACCACCGTTCGGACAGAAAAAATCCTCCTATAATTCACCCCTCCACTTT | CASSPPFGQKKSSYNSPLHF
NA | TRBD1 | TRBJ1-4 | TRBV9 | TGTGCCAGCAGCGTTCTTTGGGAGCCAGACAGGGAAAAAAACCTTGCAACTAATGAAAAACTGTTTTTT | CASSVLWEPDREKNLATNEKLFF
NA | TRBD1 | TRBJ1-2 | TRBV5-1 | TGCGCCAGCAGCCTAACAGGGGTTGGCTACACCTTC | CASSLTGVGYTF
NA | TRBD2 | TRBJ2-5 | TRBV28 | TGTGCCAGCAGTTCCCACCTTAGCGGGTCCCACCAAGAGACCCAGTACTTC | CASSSHLSGSHQETQYF
NA | TRBD2 | TRBJ2-2 | TRBV5-1 | TGCGCCAGCAGCTTAGAGACTAGCGGGGCGGCTAACACCGGGGAGCTGTTTTTT | CASSLETSGAANTGELFF
NA | TRBD1 | TRBJ2-7 | TRBV27 | TGTGCCAGCAGTTGGGGAGACCCGGGACAGGTTGCCTACGAGCAGTACTTC | CASSWGDPGQVAYEQYF
once | TRBD1 | TRBJ2-3 | TRBV13 | TGTGCCAGCAGACACAACAGGGGGAAGAAGACAGATACGCAGTATTTT | CASRHNRGKKTDTQYF
NA | NA | TRBJ1-2 | TRBV18 | TGTGCCAGCTCACCGGCAGGGGAACGCTATGGCTACACCTTC | CASSPAGERYGYTF
NA | NA | TRBJ2-7 | TRBV6-1 | TGTGCCAGCAGTCCCTTGGGGGGATCCTACGAGCAGTACTTC | CASSPLGGSYEQYF
NA | TRBD1 | TRBJ2-1 | TRBV9 | TGTGCCAGCAGCGTAGAGGGGACAGGGTACAATGAGCAGTTCTTC | CASSVEGTGYNEQFF
NA | TRBD2 | TRBJ2-1 | TRBV6-1 | TGTGCCAGCAGTGTTGAATCTAGCGGGGGCTCCTGGGGCGATGAGCAGTTCTTC | CASSVESSGGSWGDEQFF
NA | TRBD1 | TRBJ1-5 | TRBV19 | TGTGCCAGTAGTATTTGGACAGGCCCAAATCAGCCCCAGCATTTT | CASSIWTGPNQPQHF
NA | TRBD1 | TRBJ1-5 | TRBV7-9 | TGTGCCAGCAGCTCCTGGGACAGGGCGGTGGATCAGCCCCAGCATTTT | CASSSWDRAVDQPQHF
NA | NA | TRBJ1-2 | TRBV6-5 | TGTGCCAGCAGTTACTCCTCGTCGGCGGTCTACACCTTC | CASSYSSSAVYTF
NA | NA | TRBJ2-7 | TRBV15 | TGTGCCACCAGCAGAGCTTTGGGGCCCTACGAGCAGTACTTC | CATSRALGPYEQYF
NA | TRBD1 | TRBJ2-7 | TRBV2 | TGTGCCAGCAGGGCAAAGGGGGCCCTCTACGAGCAGTACTTC | CASRAKGALYEQYF
NA | TRBD1 | TRBJ2-7 | TRBV6-5 | TGTGCCAGCACCGGGACAGGGTTGAGCGAGCAGTACTTC | CASTGTGLSEQYF
NA | TRBD1 | TRBJ1-1 | TRBV9 | TGTGCCAGCAGCGACTCCAGGGGGTACACTGAAGCTTTCTTT | CASSDSRGYTEAFF
NA | NA | TRBJ2-7 | TRBV27 | TGTGCCAGCAGTCCCCACCAGGGGTTCTCCTACGAGCAGTACTTC | CASSPHQGFSYEQYF
few | NA | TRBJ2-7 | TRBV28 | TGTGCCAGCAGTGAAGGAGGAAGCTACGAGCAGTACTTC | CASSEGGSYEQYF
NA | TRBD1 | TRBJ2-5 | TRBV9 | TGTGCCAGCAGCTTGGGGACAGGGGGCTTCGAGACCCAGTACTTC | CASSLGTGGFETQYF